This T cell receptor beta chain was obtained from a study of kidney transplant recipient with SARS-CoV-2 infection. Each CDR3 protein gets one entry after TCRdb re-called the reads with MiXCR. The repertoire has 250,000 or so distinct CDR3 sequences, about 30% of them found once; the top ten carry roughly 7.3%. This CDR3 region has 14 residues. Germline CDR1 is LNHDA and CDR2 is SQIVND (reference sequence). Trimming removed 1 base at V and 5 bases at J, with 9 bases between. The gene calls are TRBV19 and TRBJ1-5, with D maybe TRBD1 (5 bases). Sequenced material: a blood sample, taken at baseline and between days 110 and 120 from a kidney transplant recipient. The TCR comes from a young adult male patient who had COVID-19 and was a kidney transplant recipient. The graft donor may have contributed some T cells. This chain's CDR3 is CASSIGDGDQPQHF. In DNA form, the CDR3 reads TGTGCCAGTAGTATAGGGGACGGTGATCAGCCCCAGCATTTT.